The 9 T cell receptor beta chains reported below all come from one sample, sequenced in a study of blood T cells in healthy people across ages. A second about 6 to 11 cycle PCR used barcoded and J-beta primers. From the 5' RACE reads, TCRdb called clonotypes with MiXCR, one entry per CDR3 protein. The data show about 1 million distinct CDR3 sequences, approximately 25% seen once. This same sample was also taken into another study, of T cells of mothers and their children.

The sample consisted of blood. The receptors were gathered from a girl aged 2-10 years in good health.

Only a few counts were recorded for this clonotype. One end of the junction is discordant with germline, which a read error may explain. V is TRBV20-1 and J is TRBJ2-3, with 7 bases that match TRBD2. This CDR3 spans 15 amino acids. CDR1 is DFQATT, CDR2 SNEGSKA, per germline (reference sequence). CDR3 bases: TGCAGTGCAAGAGGTCTAGCGGAACACACAGATACGCAGTATTTT. Protein product: CSARGLAEHTDTQYF.

V is TRBV5-1 and J is TRBJ2-1; D is ambiguous. Germline values: CDR1 SGHRS, CDR2 YFSETQ. This CDR3 has 13 amino acids. Trimming removed 4 bases from V and 6 bases from J, with 11 bases in between. In nucleotides, the CDR3 is TGCGCCAGCAGCGTTTTACGGTTCAATGAGCAGTTCTTC. Protein product: CASSVLRFNEQFF. The variable domain in full, completed from reference TRBV5-1 and TRBJ2-1, reads KAGVTQTPRYLIKTRGQQVTLSCSPISGHRSVSWYQQTPGQGLQFLFEYFSETQRNKGNFPGRFSGRQFSNSRSEMNVSTLELGDSALYLCASSVLRFNEQFFGPGTRLTVL.

The chain has TRBV2 and TRBJ1-6, with no clear D. CDR1 is SNHLY, CDR2 FYNNEI, per germline. This CDR3 has 13 residues. V was pared by 7 bases and J by 4 bases, with 8 bases between. CDR3 in amino acids: CASKTDYNSPLHF. The DNA for the CDR3 is TGTGCCAGCAAAACGGATTATAATTCACCCCTCCACTTT.

This clonotype appeared once. The gene calls are TRBV28 and TRBJ1-2, with D hard to call. The CDR3 has 13 amino acids. The germline gives CDR1 MDHEN, CDR2 SYDVKM. V was clipped by 7 bases and J by 4 bases, with 13 bases between them. This chain's CDR3 is CASTSPATYGYTF. In DNA, the CDR3 is TGTGCCAGCACCTCCCCAGCCACCTATGGCTACACCTTC.

This clonotype turned up a few times. The V and J genes are TRBV4-2 and TRBJ2-1, with D possibly TRBD2 on 6 matching bases. There are 13 residues in the CDR3. V lost 6 bases and J lost 7, with 13 bases in between. The V gene's germline CDR1 is LGHNA and CDR2 YNFKEQ. CDR3 in amino acids: CASRAEGRNEQFF. As DNA, the CDR3 is TGTGCCAGCAGGGCGGAGGGCCGGAATGAGCAGTTCTTC.

This clonotype was found a few times. V gene TRBV3-1 combines with J gene TRBJ2-3, with 16 bases that match TRBD2. Per the germline V gene, CDR1 is LGHDT and CDR2 is YNNKEL (reference sequence). CDR3 size: 19 residues. Losses at the gene ends were 4 bases for V and 4 bases for J; bases not matched to a gene: 11. CDR3 protein: CASSPQGTSGGAKSDTQYF. Written as DNA, the CDR3 is TGTGCCAGCAGCCCACAAGGGACTAGCGGGGGGGCGAAGTCAGATACGCAGTATTTT.

The CDR3 DNA follows: TGTGCCAGCAGCTCTAACTGGGATTCCTACGAGCAGTACTTC. Protein: CASSSNWDSYEQYF. The chain combines TRBV28 with TRBJ2-7; D not resolved. This CDR3 has 14 amino acids. Germline V gene lookup returns CDR1 MDHEN and CDR2 SYDVKM. With 6 bases removed from V and 1 base from J, the gap between germline ends came to 13 bases.

The sample holds a few counts of this clonotype. This chain links TRBV25-1 with TRBJ1-1, with D unclear. The CDR3 sequence is 13 residues long. Trimming took 6 bases from V and 3 from J, leaving 11 bases between them. From germline, CDR1 is MGHDK and CDR2 SYGVNS. The DNA of the CDR3 is TGTGCCAGCAGCGCCCCGTTTGACACTGAAGCTTTCTTT. It specifies CASSAPFDTEAFF.

This clonotype came up once. The chain joins TRBV20-1 to TRBJ2-7; D may be TRBD1 (6 bases). The CDR3 extends over 14 amino acids. Germline CDR1 DFQATT, CDR2 SNEGSKA (reference sequence). V gave up 0 bases and J gave up 5 bases, with 14 bases separating them. Here the CDR3 DNA reads TGCAGTGCTAGAGACGCAGGGGCGAGGGACGAGCAGTACTTC. It translates to CSARDAGARDEQYF.